This is a list of T cell receptor beta chains from one sample in a study of blood T cell repertoires in COVID-19. Here immunoSEQ multiplex PCR was the method, and the copy in TCRdb shows in-frame clones only, minus some. The repertoire holds approximately 310,000 clones, with around nine tenths as singletons. The sample consisted of PBMCs or T cells enriched from blood (not recorded which). Receptors originate from a man aged 60-69 years who had recovered from COVID-19. CDR3s include the opening cysteine and the closing phenylalanine or tryptophan. A D gene is named only where the DNA matches it firmly. A row's size may be missing; if present it is once, few, many or a size class.

CDR3nt | CDR3aa | d_gene | j_gene | abundance | v_gene
TGCGCCAGCAGTCAATCAAAGGGGGGGGCCTACGGCGGGAGAGCTAGCACAGATACGCAGTATTTT | CASSQSKGGAYGGRASTDTQYF | NA | TRBJ2-3 | few | TRBV23-1
TGTGCCAGTAGTGCCAGCGGGACAGGGGTTCTAGATACGCAGTATTTT | CASSASGTGVLDTQYF | TRBD1 | TRBJ2-3 | NA | TRBV19
TGTGCCAGCAGCTTAGGGGGACTCAGCACAGATACGCAGTATTTT | CASSLGGLSTDTQYF | NA | TRBJ2-3 | NA | TRBV7-3
TGTGCCAGTACCATGGGTTATCACGACACGGATACGCAGTATTTT | CASTMGYHDTDTQYF | NA | TRBJ2-3 | NA | TRBV19
TGTGCCAGCGGCACCGGGACTAGCGGCTTCCTGGAGACCCAGTACTTC | CASGTGTSGFLETQYF | TRBD2 | TRBJ2-5 | NA | TRBV5-4
TGTGCCAGCAGCTCGACTCCGAACAATGAGCAGTTCTTC | CASSSTPNNEQFF | NA | TRBJ2-1 | NA | TRBV7-2
TGTGCCAGCAGCTATTCAGGGAGGACAGATACGCAGTATTTT | CASSYSGRTDTQYF | NA | TRBJ2-3 | once | TRBV13
TGCGCCAGCAGCTTGAGGCTAGCGGGAGGGCTCGAGCAGTACTTC | CASSLRLAGGLEQYF | TRBD2 | TRBJ2-7 | NA | TRBV5-1
TGCGCCAGCAGCCCTCAGCGGACCTCTGGAAACACCATATATTTT | CASSPQRTSGNTIYF | NA | TRBJ1-3 | NA | TRBV5-1
TGCGCCAGCAGCGGGGACAGGTCTGGCTACACCTTC | CASSGDRSGYTF | TRBD1 | TRBJ1-2 | NA | TRBV5-1